The clone carrying this T cell receptor beta chain was picked up a small number of times. The TCRbeta library incorporated unique molecular identifiers. TCRdb ran MiXCR on the PCR reads and lists one entry per CDR3 protein. The sample lists 200,000 to 250,000 distinct CDR3 sequences, about 6.6% occurring once. This sample stems from a study of T-cell reconstitution after alpha-beta-depleted transplantation in children. The CDR3 spans 14 residues. The germline V and J ends were trimmed by 7 bases and 1 base, with 10 bases remaining between them. Per germline, CDR1 MNHNS and CDR2 SASEGT. The TCR sequence derives from a boy aged 2 to 10 with acute lymphoblastic leukemia, due to receive a stem cell transplant. The chain recombines TRBV6-1 with TRBJ2-2; D is possibly TRBD2 (6 bases). This specimen was PBMCs, taken before TCRalphabeta/CD19-depleted stem cell transplant. The CDR3 loop reads CASKPSVNTGELFF. CDR3 nucleotides: TGTGCCAGCAAACCTAGCGTGAACACCGGGGAGCTGTTTTTT.